This is a list of T cell receptor beta chains from one sample in a study of shared clonotypes between healthy human individuals. Libraries were prepared by immunoSEQ multiplex PCR; TCRdb keeps only in-frame clonotypes and omits some of them. Found here are over a million clones, about 84% of them singletons; the top ten hold roughly 0.61%. Input material: memory CD4+ T cells from PBMCs. The receptors were sampled from a man between 18 and 35 years old in good health. Some clones in this sample may be carry-over from other donors' samples. Each CDR3 is given with its conserved first and last residue. The D gene is left open where the match is weak. Size is omitted from some rows. Given values are once, few, many or a class for expanded clones.

clone_size j_call cdr3_length d_call v_call cdr3_nt cdr3_aa
many TRBJ2-7 15 NA TRBV7-9 TGTGCCAGCAGCGAAAGGGCGACACTTAGCTACGAGCAGTACTTC CASSERATLSYEQYF
NA TRBJ2-2 13 NA TRBV4-3 TGCGCCAGCAGCCACAGAACAGGGGGGGAGCTGTTTTTT CASSHRTGGELFF
NA TRBJ2-5 15 TRBD2 TRBV12-5 TGTGCTAGTGGGAGGACTAGCGGGGACCAAGAGACCCAGTACTTC CASGRTSGDQETQYF
NA TRBJ2-7 12 NA TRBV28 TGTGCCAGCAGTTTAGCCTGGGGCGGGCAGTACTTC CASSLAWGGQYF
NA TRBJ2-3 13 NA TRBV7-2 TGTGCCAGCAGCTTACTTGGGCCAGATACGCAGTATTTT CASSLLGPDTQYF
NA TRBJ2-5 17 NA TRBV6-1 TGTGCCAGCAGTGAAGTTTTTGGTTCCGGCCCTGGGGAGACCCAGTACTTC CASSEVFGSGPGETQYF
NA TRBJ1-2 13 NA TRBV30 TGTGCCTGGAGTGTATCCGGGAACTATGGCTACACCTTC CAWSVSGNYGYTF
many TRBJ1-4 14 NA TRBV28 TGTGCCAGCAGTCCCTCGGGGCAGGAGGAAAAACTGTTTTTT CASSPSGQEEKLFF
NA TRBJ2-1 18 TRBD2 TRBV4-1 TGCGCCAGCAGCCAAGGGGGACTAGCGGGAGGGGACTACAATGAGCAGTTCTTC CASSQGGLAGGDYNEQFF
NA TRBJ2-7 16 TRBD2 TRBV7-9 TGTGCCAGCAGCCCTCTCCGGAGCGGGACCTCCTACGAGCAGTACTTC CASSPLRSGTSYEQYF
NA TRBJ1-2 15 NA TRBV5-1 TGCGCCAGCAGCAATCTGGGCAGGCCACGATATGGCTACACCTTC CASSNLGRPRYGYTF
NA TRBJ1-1 15 TRBD1 TRBV6-6 TGTGCCAGCAGTCTGAGATCGGACAGGGGAAGTGGGGCTTTCTTT CASSLRSDRGSGAFF
NA TRBJ2-7 15 TRBD2 TRBV27 TGTGCCAGCAGTCCCGACCGGCGGGGGACCTACGAGCAGTACTTC CASSPDRRGTYEQYF
NA TRBJ2-7 14 NA TRBV9 TGTGCCAGCAGCGTAGGGCTAGCAGGCTACGAGCAGTACTTC CASSVGLAGYEQYF
few TRBJ1-1 14 NA TRBV7-3 TGTGCCAGCAGCTTAACTCCTGGGAACACTGAAGCTTTCTTT CASSLTPGNTEAFF
NA TRBJ2-4 14 NA TRBV19 TGTGCCAGTAGTATCGGGGTAGGCAAAAACATTCAGTACTTC CASSIGVGKNIQYF
NA TRBJ2-5 16 TRBD1 TRBV28 TGTGCCAGCAGTCCACCTTGGCAGGGGGCATTAGAGACCCAGTACTTC CASSPPWQGALETQYF
NA TRBJ2-1 16 NA TRBV7-9 TGTGCCAGCAGCTTAACTCGACGGGACGTGGGGAATGAGCAGTTCTTC CASSLTRRDVGNEQFF
NA TRBJ2-5 12 NA TRBV9 TGTGCCAGCAGTCTCGGGGAGGAGACCCAGTACTTC CASSLGEETQYF
few TRBJ1-1 12 NA TRBV5-1 TGCGCCAGCAGCTCACAGGGAATCGAAGCTTTCTTT CASSSQGIEAFF
few TRBJ2-3 13 NA TRBV5-1 TGCGCCAGCAGACTAGTATCCGACGATACGCAGTATTTT CASRLVSDDTQYF
few TRBJ2-7 15 NA TRBV11-2 TGTGCCAGCAGCTTAGAGGTCGGGAGTTGGTACGAGCAGTACTTC CASSLEVGSWYEQYF
NA TRBJ2-7 11 NA TRBV29-1 TGCAGCGTCGTCGGGGACTACGAGCAGTACTTC CSVVGDYEQYF
NA TRBJ1-2 16 NA TRBV15 TGTGCCACCAGCAGAGATCTCTTCCCGGGCAGGTATGGCTACACCTTC CATSRDLFPGRYGYTF
NA TRBJ2-7 13 NA TRBV18 TGTGCCAGCTCACGAGACAGCCGTGGGGAGCAGTACTTC CASSRDSRGEQYF
NA TRBJ2-7 10 NA TRBV5-8 TGTGCCAGCACATCCTACGAGCAGTACTTC CASTSYEQYF
few TRBJ1-1 11 NA TRBV11-3 TGTGCCAGCAGCTTGGGGCAGGGGACTTTCTTT CASSLGQGTFF
few TRBJ1-3 16 TRBD1 TRBV7-8 TGTGCCAGCAGCTACCAACAGGGGATTTCTGGAAACACCATATATTTT CASSYQQGISGNTIYF
NA TRBJ2-7 14 NA TRBV28 TGTGCCAGCACTCTAGACAGGAACACCTACGAGCAGTACTTC CASTLDRNTYEQYF
NA TRBJ2-2 15 TRBD2 TRBV27 TGTGCCAGCAGCTCGACTAGCGGGAGAGCCGGGGAGCTGTTTTTT CASSSTSGRAGELFF
NA TRBJ2-1 14 NA TRBV6-6 TGTGCCAGCAGTGGAGCGGCGCGGGATGGTGAGCAGTTCTTC CASSGAARDGEQFF